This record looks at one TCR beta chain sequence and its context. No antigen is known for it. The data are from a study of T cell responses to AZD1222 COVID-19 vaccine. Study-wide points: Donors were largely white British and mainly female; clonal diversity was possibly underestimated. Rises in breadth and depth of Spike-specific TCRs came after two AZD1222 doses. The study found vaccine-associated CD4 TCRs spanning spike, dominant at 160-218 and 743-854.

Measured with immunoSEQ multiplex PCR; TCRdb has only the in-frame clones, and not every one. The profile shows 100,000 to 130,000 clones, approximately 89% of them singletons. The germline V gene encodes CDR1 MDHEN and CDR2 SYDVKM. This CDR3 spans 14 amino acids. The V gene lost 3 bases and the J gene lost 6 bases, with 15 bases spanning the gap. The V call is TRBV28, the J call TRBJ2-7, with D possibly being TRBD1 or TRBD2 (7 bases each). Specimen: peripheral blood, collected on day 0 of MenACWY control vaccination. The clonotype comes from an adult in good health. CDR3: CASSLTQGRAEQYF. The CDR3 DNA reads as TGTGCCAGCAGTTTGACACAGGGGAGGGCCGAGCAGTACTTC. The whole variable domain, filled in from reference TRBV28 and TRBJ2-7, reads DVKVTQSSRYLVKRTGEKVFLECVQDMDHENMFWYRQDPGLGLRLIYFSYDVKMKEKGDIPEGYSVSREKKERFSLILESASTNQTSMYLCASSLTQGRAEQYFGPGTRLTVT.